The rows below give T cell receptor beta chains drawn from one sample of a study of PD-1 blockade in mismatch repair-deficient tumors. Sequencing was performed with immunoSEQ multiplex PCR; in TCRdb, only in-frame clones are kept and a portion is missing. The top ten hold roughly 2.7% of the sample, which has fewer than 100,000 clones, over 75% seen once. The source was peripheral blood, collected 12 weeks after starting pembrolizumab. These receptors all stem from an adult with mismatch repair-deficient cancer. Each CDR3 is given without its conserved first and last residue. Each record gives: clone size, J gene, V gene, CDR3 protein. Rows give clone size only sometimes, using once, few, many, or a class for an expanded clone.

>NA|TRBJ2-5|TRBV5-4
ASSLEGVETQY
>NA|TRBJ1-5|TRBV4-1
ASSQDTNNQPQH
>NA|TRBJ2-5|TRBV7-3
ASSRSGTGTGLEKTQY
>NA|TRBJ2-5|TRBV5-6
ASSFVGRQTEETQY
>NA|TRBJ1-2|TRBV11-2
ASSPTRGTGTNYGYT
>NA|TRBJ2-2|TRBV7-6
ASSLPLAGTGELF
>NA|TRBJ2-1|TRBV15
ATSSEEVVSTRQF
>NA|TRBJ2-6|TRBV7-2
ASSTVGGTSGANVLT
>NA|TRBJ2-7|TRBV5-4
ASTLSAGLYNEQY
>NA|TRBJ2-3|TRBV10-1
ASSESPGLFTDTQY
>few|TRBJ1-2|TRBV2
ASSEARTLYGYT
>few|TRBJ2-5|TRBV7-9
ASSLSGGQETQY
>NA|TRBJ2-7|TRBV7-2
ASSSIRQTLAGNYEQY
>NA|TRBJ2-3|TRBV21-1
ASSPEGGLSYPDTQY
>few|TRBJ1-2|TRBV18
ASSRQTTGVYGGYT
>NA|TRBJ2-1|TRBV6-5
ASSYGGRATEQF
>NA|TRBJ2-1|TRBV19
ASSMSSGRSNEQF
>NA|TRBJ2-5|TRBV6-1
ASSDQAGETQY
>NA|TRBJ2-5|TRBV5-4
ASSQGLAEQQETQY
>NA|TRBJ2-7|TRBV13
ASSSDTSYEQY
>NA|TRBJ1-1|TRBV29-1
SVEQSQNTEAF
>few|TRBJ2-3|TRBV14
ASSQSRGGTDTQY
>NA|TRBJ1-2|TRBV4-2
ASSQDPGMAAGYT
>NA|TRBJ1-4|TRBV30
ATGEVGEKLF
>once|TRBJ2-1|TRBV5-4
ASSFVGGEQF
>NA|TRBJ1-4|TRBV6-1
ASSEASSLGGEKLF
>medium-sized|TRBJ2-7|TRBV7-9
ASSLVQGTYEQY
>NA|TRBJ1-1|TRBV2
ASSVRQGSTEAF
>NA|TRBJ1-1|TRBV10-3
AITEGQYNQVNTEAF
>NA|TRBJ2-7|TRBV6-1
ASRGLGEQY
>NA|TRBJ1-1|TRBV29-1
SVVSNTEAF
>NA|TRBJ2-7|TRBV5-4
ASSLGSSYEQY
>NA|TRBJ2-7|TRBV6-5
ASTPPIGGSEQY
>NA|TRBJ2-7|TRBV29-1
SVNRGPTYEQY
>NA|TRBJ2-1|TRBV10-2
ASRTSHANEQF
>few|TRBJ1-1|TRBV11-2
ASRPDPGRQNTEAF
>once|TRBJ2-5|TRBV7-2
ASSLSGSETQY
>few|TRBJ2-7|TRBV5-4
ASSFGGGRREQY
>NA|TRBJ1-1|TRBV2
ASSGGQANTEAF
>NA|TRBJ2-2|TRBV13
ASSPFERDNTGELF
>once|TRBJ2-7|TRBV6-6
ASLDSFLYEQY
>NA|TRBJ2-7|TRBV7-2
ASSPSPRTYEQY
>NA|TRBJ1-1|TRBV19
ASSIPLGPNTEAF
>NA|TRBJ2-7|TRBV7-9
ASSLGTGLGGYEQY
>NA|TRBJ2-7|TRBV25-1
ASSASGRSYEQY
>NA|TRBJ2-7|TRBV9
ASSSDGVYEQY
>NA|TRBJ2-4|TRBV18
ASSLNKGLLAKNIQY
>NA|TRBJ1-5|TRBV19
ASSLRAVSNQPQH
>NA|TRBJ2-7|TRBV7-8
ASSSLGGFGAYEQY
>NA|TRBJ1-1|TRBV18
ASSPENTEAF
>NA|TRBJ2-3|TRBV30
AWLDRSPDTQY
>NA|TRBJ2-1|TRBV27
ASSPGGNEQF
>NA|TRBJ1-1|TRBV10-3
AISAPKDRGSTDTEAF